The 28 T cell receptor beta chains given below trace back to one sample, sequenced in a study of blood T cell repertoires in COVID-19. The table came from immunoSEQ multiplex PCR; TCRdb's copy has only in-frame clones and leaves some out. The sample yields about 140,000 clones, around 87% seen once. The sequencing sample was made of peripheral blood. The receptors shown here come from a woman between 35 and 50 years old with acute or convalescent COVID-19.

This clone has just a few counts. The chain combines TRBV7-2 with TRBJ1-5; D remains ambiguous. V was trimmed by 5 bases and J by 1 base, leaving 9 bases between them. Germline CDR1 and CDR2: SGHTA and FQGNSA. The CDR3 contains 14 residues. The DNA for the CDR3 is TGTGCCAGCAGCCAAACAAACAGCAATCAGCCCCAGCATTTT. Its translation is CASSQTNSNQPQHF.

V gene TRBV12-3 or TRBV12-4 combines with J gene TRBJ1-1; a possible D gene is TRBD1 (6 bases). V was cut by 6 bases and J by 3 bases, with 11 bases left in between. This CDR3 spans 13 amino acids. The CDR3 protein is CASRQGGDTEAFF. The CDR3 nucleotides read TGTGCCAGCAGACAGGGAGGGGACACTGAAGCTTTCTTT.

The chain joins TRBV5-5 to TRBJ1-2; D remains unclear. The CDR3 has 14 amino acids. CDR1 is SGHKS, CDR2 YYEKEE, per germline (reference sequence). V lost 0 bases and J lost 2, with 8 bases in between. The CDR3 loop reads CASSLGQPNYGYTF. The CDR3 bases are TGTGCCAGCAGCTTGGGGCAACCGAACTATGGCTACACCTTC.

The V and J genes are TRBV10-3 and TRBJ1-5; weak D call: TRBD1 (6 bases). Deletions cut 10 bases from V and 5 bases from J, with 12 bases between. Germline V CDR1 and CDR2: ENHRY, SYGVKD. This CDR3 comprises 12 residues. DNA of the CDR3: TGTGCCAGCGGGGGGCCGGATCAGCCCCAGCATTTT. Its translation: CASGGPDQPQHF.

This clone has just one count. This chain connects TRBV7-8 to TRBJ2-7, with D maybe TRBD1 (6 bases). Trimming took off 4 bases at V and 4 bases at J, with 8 bases between the two ends. The CDR3 consists of 12 residues. From germline, CDR1 is SGHVS and CDR2 FQNEAQ. The CDR3: CASSYRAYEQYF. As DNA, the CDR3 is TGTGCCAGCAGCTACAGGGCATACGAGCAGTACTTC.

This chain connects TRBV7-2 to TRBJ1-5; D is perhaps TRBD1 (6 bases). Germline-derived CDR1 and CDR2 are SGHTA and FQGNSA. The CDR3 has 14 amino acids. Trimming removed 4 bases from V and 3 bases from J, with 10 bases in between. The CDR3 nucleotides are TGTGCCAGCAGCTCACGACAGGTCAATCAGCCCCAGCATTTT. Encoded protein: CASSSRQVNQPQHF.

V gene TRBV15 combines with J gene TRBJ1-1; 7 bases are a match to TRBD1. Germline CDR1 LNHNV, CDR2 YYDKDF (reference sequence). This CDR3 has 14 residues. The junction had 5 bases not matched to a gene; V was cut back by 6 bases and J by 1 base. CDR3 nucleotide sequence: TGTGCCACCAGGAAGGACAGGACGAACACTGAAGCTTTCTTT. Translating it yields CATRKDRTNTEAFF.

This chain links TRBV6-2 or TRBV6-3 with TRBJ1-5, with D uncertain. Germline-derived CDR1 and CDR2 are MNHEY and SVGEGT. The V gene lost 2 bases and the J gene lost 2 bases, with 7 bases spanning the gap. The CDR3 consists of 14 residues. This chain's CDR3 is CASSYVSGNQPQHF. CDR3 nucleotide sequence: TGTGCCAGCAGTTACGTATCAGGCAATCAGCCCCAGCATTTT.

The rearrangement joins TRBV4-2 to TRBJ2-5; 13 nucleotides agree with TRBD2. With V trimmed by 1 base and J by 2 bases, 4 bases remained unmatched. The CDR3 consists of 17 residues. Germline CDR1 is LGHNA and CDR2 is YNFKEQ. The CDR3: CASSQAPGLAGQETQYF. Here the CDR3 DNA reads TGTGCCAGCAGCCAAGCCCCGGGACTAGCGGGACAAGAGACCCAGTACTTC.

The chain has TRBV19 and TRBJ2-2, with 9 bases lining up with TRBD1. The germline CDR1 and CDR2 sequences are LNHDA and SQIVND (reference sequence). Trimming cost V 3 bases and J 4 bases; bases outside gene matches: 6. This CDR3 comprises 16 residues. DNA for the CDR3: TGTGCCAGTAGTATGACAGGGACAGGGTCCACCGGGGAGCTGTTTTTT. Amino acids: CASSMTGTGSTGELFF.

V gene TRBV19 combines with J gene TRBJ2-1; 8 nucleotides align to TRBD1. CDR1 is LNHDA and CDR2 is SQIVND in the germline V gene (reference sequence). The CDR3 has 15 amino acids. Trimming cost V 4 bases and J 8 bases; bases outside gene matches: 10. CDR3 loop: CASSTGQDFWDEQFF. The CDR3 DNA is TGTGCCAGTAGTACGGGACAGGACTTCTGGGATGAGCAGTTCTTC.

The chain links TRBV5-1 to TRBJ1-4; 10 positions agree with TRBD1. Looked up from germline, CDR1 is SGHRS and CDR2 is YFSETQ. Trimming took 3 bases from V and 6 from J; bases not matched to a gene: 8. The CDR3 extends over 16 amino acids. The CDR3 nucleotides are TGCGCCAGCAGCTCAACCAGACAGGGGGCGGATGAAAAACTGTTTTTT. Translated, it gives CASSSTRQGADEKLFF.

The chain is built from TRBV5-1 and TRBJ2-1, with 8 bases lining up with TRBD2. Germline CDR1 reads SGHRS; CDR2 reads YFSETQ. The J segment lost 7 bases and the V segment lost 2 bases, leaving 11 bases of the junction unmatched. This CDR3 spans 16 amino acids. The CDR3 sequence: CASSFVRAGVKNEQFF. The CDR3 coding sequence is TGCGCCAGCAGCTTTGTTAGAGCGGGAGTGAAGAATGAGCAGTTCTTC.

For the CDR3, the DNA is TGTGCCAGCAAGGGGATGAACACTGAAGCTTTCTTT. Encoded protein: CASKGMNTEAFF. J is TRBJ1-1 and V is TRBV2; TRBD1 is a possible D gene (5 bases). Germline V gene lookup returns CDR1 SNHLY and CDR2 FYNNEI. Trimming left V 7 bases short and J 0 bases short, with 6 bases between. This CDR3 has 12 residues.

CDR3: CASSGVGQGAKWTEAFF. The CDR3 DNA reads TGTGCCAGCAGTGGGGTTGGGCAGGGGGCGAAGTGGACTGAAGCTTTCTTT. The rearrangement links TRBV2 to TRBJ1-1; TRBD1 aligns across 8 bases. Germline V gene data show CDR1 as SNHLY and CDR2 as FYNNEI. The junction had 15 bases not matched to a gene; V was cut back by 4 bases and J by 5 bases. The CDR3 loop spans 17 amino acids.

The chain links TRBV30 to TRBJ1-5; tentative D call: TRBD1 (5 bases). Looked up from germline, CDR1 is GTSNPN and CDR2 is SVGIG (reference sequence). The CDR3 consists of 12 residues. CDR3 sequence (DNA): TGTGCGTCCGGGGGAAGGGGTCAGCCCCAGCATTTT. Encoded protein: CASGGRGQPQHF.

The V call is TRBV6-5, the J call TRBJ1-2; 7 bases are shared with TRBD1. Per the germline V gene, CDR1 is MNHEY and CDR2 is SVGAGI. The CDR3 has 14 residues. The trim removed 5 bases at V and 4 bases at J, leaving 7 bases unmatched. CDR3 nucleotides: TGTGCCAGCAGTACTCAGGGGGGAACCTATGGCTACACCTTC. It yields the protein CASSTQGGTYGYTF.

The V gene is TRBV6-6, the J gene TRBJ1-2, with D uncertain. Germline assignment: CDR1 MNHNY and CDR2 SVGAGI (reference sequence). The CDR3 has 14 residues. V shed 2 bases and J shed 5 bases, with 12 bases lying between them. The CDR3 DNA is TGTGCCAGCAGTTACGATGCCAGTGCTTATGGCTACACCTTC. Translated, it gives CASSYDASAYGYTF.

The CDR3 DNA sequence: TGTGCCAGCTCACCCACAGTCGGGACAGGGTACCACGAGCAGTACTTC. It specifies CASSPTVGTGYHEQYF. The chain links TRBV18 to TRBJ2-7; 9 bases are shared with TRBD1. V trimming: 3 bases; J trimming: 5 bases; junction bases outside the gene matches: 11. Per the germline V gene, CDR1 is KGHSH and CDR2 is LQKENI. The CDR3 sequence is 16 residues long.

The chain combines TRBV19 with TRBJ1-5; D ambiguous. V lost 0 bases, J lost 6 bases, and 15 bases lay in between. Germline CDR1 LNHDA, CDR2 SQIVND (reference sequence). The CDR3 spans 16 residues. CDR3 sequence reads: CASSIEGRTASQPQHF. The CDR3 DNA reads as TGTGCCAGTAGTATAGAGGGCAGGACTGCTAGTCAGCCCCAGCATTTT.

The chain couples TRBV19 to TRBJ2-6, with 7 bases fitting TRBD2. The V gene's germline CDR1 is LNHDA and CDR2 SQIVND (reference sequence). CDR3 length: 20 amino acids. Losses at the gene ends were 0 bases for V and 2 bases for J; bases not matched to a gene: 13. The CDR3 loop is CASSIELAALASTGANVLTF. Here the CDR3 DNA reads TGTGCCAGTAGTATAGAGCTAGCGGCCTTAGCTTCGACTGGGGCCAACGTCCTGACTTTC.

This rearrangement joins TRBV7-9 to TRBJ1-2, with D maybe TRBD1 (5 bases). The germline gives CDR1 SEHNR, CDR2 FQNEAQ (reference sequence). The CDR3 is 12 amino acids. V gave up 6 bases and J gave up 8 bases, with 13 bases separating them. In nucleotides, the CDR3 is TGTGCCAGCAGTATACAGGACGGGGGCTACACCTTC. It codes for CASSIQDGGYTF.

The chain links TRBV5-4 to TRBJ1-2; 7 bases line up with TRBD1. Germline V gene data show CDR1 as SGHNT and CDR2 as YYREEE (reference sequence). Trimming at V came to 5 bases and at J to 7 bases, leaving 8 bases not matched to a gene. This CDR3 spans 13 amino acids. The CDR3 DNA sequence: TGTGCCAGCAGTCCTCAGGGGGTAACTGGCTACACCTTC. It specifies CASSPQGVTGYTF.

The chain couples TRBV5-5 to TRBJ2-7, with 12 bases identical to TRBD2. V trimming: 2 bases; J trimming: 1 base; junction bases outside the gene matches: 1. The CDR3 spans 15 residues. CDR1 and CDR2 (germline): SGHKS, YYEKEE (reference sequence). In DNA form, the CDR3 reads TGTGCCAGCAGCTTCGGACTAGCGGGATCCTACGAGCAGTACTTC. As protein: CASSFGLAGSYEQYF.

The chain carries TRBV29-1 and TRBJ1-2; a possible D gene is TRBD1 (6 bases). This CDR3 has 16 amino acids. Trimming took 0 bases from V and 4 from J, leaving 18 bases between them. Germline V gene sequence: CDR1 SQVTM, CDR2 ANQGSEA. The chain's CDR3 is CSVEDLGGQEFYGYTF. Written as DNA, the CDR3 is TGCAGCGTTGAAGATCTTGGGGGACAAGAATTCTATGGCTACACCTTC.

The chain employs TRBV7-3 and TRBJ2-3, with TRBD2 identical over 7 bases. Germline V gene lookup returns CDR1 SGHTA and CDR2 FQGTGA. Trimming removed 5 bases from V and 2 bases from J; junction bases left unmatched: 7. This CDR3 has 15 residues. The CDR3 loop reads CASSPGTTITDTQYF. Written as DNA, the CDR3 is TGTGCCAGCAGCCCTGGGACTACAATCACAGATACGCAGTATTTT.

V and J are TRBV27 and TRBJ2-1; D is ambiguous. From germline, CDR1 is MNHEY and CDR2 SMNVEV (reference sequence). The CDR3 contains 14 residues. V was pared by 9 bases and J by 0 bases, with 12 bases between. The CDR3 loop reads CASMESYSYNEQFF. CDR3 in DNA: TGTGCCAGTATGGAGAGCTACTCCTACAATGAGCAGTTCTTC.

The chain carries TRBV14 and TRBJ2-3; 12 bases fit TRBD2. The CDR3 loop spans 14 amino acids. Germline CDR1 reads SGHDN; CDR2 reads FVKESK. Losses at the gene ends were 6 bases for V and 5 bases for J; bases not matched to a gene: 3. The CDR3 region is CASRLAGGGDTQYF. The DNA of the CDR3 is TGTGCCAGCAGACTAGCGGGAGGAGGAGATACGCAGTATTTT.